One and the same sample provided the 15 T cell receptor beta chains below, sequenced in a study of radiation and T cells in renal cell carcinoma. Time point here: blood 4 weeks post-SBRT, at nephrectomy. Treatment indicated: 15 Gy SBRT to primary tumor, nephrectomy 4 weeks later. Only in-frame clones appear in the TCRdb table, and some are missing; sequencing was by immunoSEQ multiplex PCR. The data hold under 200,000 clones, with roughly nine tenths observed a single time. The sequenced sample was blood, obtained from a patient whose treatment included radiotherapy and nephrectomy. Receptor source: a woman in her forties or fifties with renal cell carcinoma.

This sequence joins TRBV6-1 and TRBJ2-7; D remains unclear. V was shortened by 5 bases and J by 2 bases, with 16 bases between the two germline ends. Germline CDR1 reads MNHNS; CDR2 reads SASEGT. This CDR3 is 15 amino acids long. The CDR3 sequence: CASSRLSEPPYEQYF. CDR3 sequence (DNA): TGTGCCAGCAGTCGGTTGAGCGAACCGCCCTACGAGCAGTACTTC.

This clone was recorded once. Within the sample, other DNA sequences also encode this same CDR3. This sequence joins TRBV7-2 and TRBJ1-1; no clear D. Germline V CDR1 and CDR2: SGHTA, FQGNSA. Between the trimmed V and J ends, which lost 3 bases and 2 bases, there was a span of 7 bases. This CDR3 spans 13 amino acids. The CDR3 region has the DNA TGTGCCAGCAGCTTGTGGGGAAACACTGAAGCTTTCTTT. Amino acid sequence: CASSLWGNTEAFF.

The chain uses TRBV19 and TRBJ2-1; 9 bases align to TRBD2. The trim removed 3 bases at V and 2 bases at J, leaving 5 bases unmatched. CDR1 and CDR2 from the germline V gene are LNHDA and SQIVND (reference sequence). CDR3 size: 16 residues. The CDR3: CASSIFVAGAYNEQFF. Written as DNA, the CDR3 is TGTGCCAGTAGTATCTTTGTAGCGGGGGCCTACAATGAGCAGTTCTTC.

This chain links TRBV5-6 with TRBJ2-3; D not certain. Deletions cut 0 bases from V and 7 bases from J, with 6 bases between. This CDR3 has 12 amino acids. Germline CDR1 and CDR2: SGHDT and YYEEEE. The CDR3 protein is CASSLGRNTQYF. The CDR3 DNA follows: TGTGCCAGCAGCTTGGGGCGAAATACGCAGTATTTT.

CDR3 coding DNA: TGTGCCAGCAGCTTGGCCGGAGGAAGAGGAGAGACCCAGTACTTC. This codes for CASSLAGGRGETQYF. The V call is TRBV5-5, the J call TRBJ2-5; D may be TRBD2 (5 bases). CDR1 SGHKS and CDR2 YYEKEE come from the germline V gene (reference sequence). The length of the CDR3 is 15 residues. The V gene lost 0 bases and the J gene lost 4 bases, with 13 bases spanning the gap.

This clone was detected only once. The V call is TRBV5-6, the J call TRBJ2-5; 7 bases fit TRBD1. The CDR3 loop spans 16 amino acids. The J segment lost 2 bases and the V segment lost 3 bases, leaving 10 bases of the junction unmatched. CDR1 is SGHDT and CDR2 is YYEEEE in the germline V gene. CDR3 residues: CASSYIPGTVQETQYF. In DNA, the CDR3 is TGTGCCAGCAGCTACATACCCGGGACAGTACAAGAGACCCAGTACTTC.

V is TRBV5-4 and J is TRBJ2-7, with D possibly matching TRBD2 (6 bases). Germline values: CDR1 SGHNT, CDR2 YYREEE (reference sequence). Trimming shortened V by 0 bases and J by 1 base, and 11 bases separated the two germline ends. CDR3 length: 15 amino acids. The CDR3 bases are TGTGCCAGCAGCTTGGACCCGGGGACTTCCTACGAGCAGTACTTC. Translation gives CASSLDPGTSYEQYF.

The chain links TRBV7-9 to TRBJ2-1; the D is unclear. CDR3 length: 15 residues. Trimming removed 3 bases at V and 8 bases at J, with 17 bases between. Looked up from germline, CDR1 is SEHNR and CDR2 is FQNEAQ (reference sequence). The CDR3 spells CASSFDTKSRDEQFF. CDR3 DNA sequence: TGTGCCAGCAGCTTCGACACTAAAAGTCGGGATGAGCAGTTCTTC.

This rearrangement joins TRBV2 to TRBJ2-7; perhaps TRBD2 as D (6 bases). The CDR3 consists of 13 residues. Per the germline V gene, CDR1 is SNHLY and CDR2 is FYNNEI. V was cut by 7 bases and J by 3 bases, with 13 bases left in between. The CDR3: CASTWDGGYEQYF. The CDR3 nucleotides are TGTGCCAGCACTTGGGACGGGGGCTACGAGCAGTACTTC. Filled out from reference TRBV2 and TRBJ2-7, the complete variable domain reads EPEVTQTPSHQVTQMGQEVILRCVPISNHLYFYWYRQILGQKVEFLVSFYNNEISEKSEIFDDQFSVERPDGSNFTLKIRSTKLEDSAMYFCASTWDGGYEQYFGPGTRLTVT.

The rearrangement joins TRBV6-5 to TRBJ2-7; the D call may be TRBD1 or TRBD2 (6 bases each). CDR3 size: 15 residues. V dropped 3 bases and J dropped 5 bases, with 17 bases sitting between them. CDR1 is MNHEY, CDR2 SVGAGI, per germline. CDR3 protein: CASSYRRGRMNEQYF. CDR3 nucleotide sequence: TGTGCCAGCAGTTATAGGAGGGGGAGGATGAACGAGCAGTACTTC.

This rearrangement joins TRBV29-1 to TRBJ1-2; D gene unclear. This CDR3 has 11 amino acids. Trimming stripped 3 bases from V and 8 bases from J, with 10 bases between. Germline V gene sequence: CDR1 SQVTM, CDR2 ANQGSEA. CDR3 DNA sequence: TGCAGCGTTGAGATGGTGGCGGGCTACACCTTC. Its protein is CSVEMVAGYTF.

Only one count was recorded for this clone. The chain has TRBV7-2 and TRBJ1-2; D is uncertain. V was clipped by 3 bases and J by 5 bases, with 10 bases between them. The CDR3 is made up of 13 amino acids. Germline V gene data show CDR1 as SGHTA and CDR2 as FQGNSA. The chain's CDR3 is CASSFGERYGYTF. The CDR3 nucleotides read TGTGCCAGCAGCTTCGGTGAGCGATATGGCTACACCTTC.

The chain combines TRBV4-1 with TRBJ2-3; D gene ambiguous. The CDR3 runs to 14 residues. Trimming took off 1 base at V and 3 bases at J, with 8 bases between the two ends. Per the germline V gene, CDR1 is MGHRA and CDR2 is YSYEKL. The CDR3 loop reads CASSQGPRTDTQYF. The CDR3 DNA reads as TGCGCCAGCAGCCAAGGGCCGAGGACAGATACGCAGTATTTT.

The rearrangement links TRBV5-4 to TRBJ1-1; TRBD1 is a possible D gene (5 bases). CDR3 length: 15 residues. The ends were cut back, 0 bases at V and 0 bases at J, with 9 bases in the middle. CDR1 is SGHNT and CDR2 is YYREEE in the germline V gene (reference sequence). The CDR3 nucleotides read TGTGCCAGCAGCTTGGGGGGGACCATGAACACTGAAGCTTTCTTT. It codes for CASSLGGTMNTEAFF.

This clone turned up a few times. V is TRBV29-1 and J is TRBJ1-1, with D tentatively TRBD1 (5 bases). Per germline, CDR1 SQVTM and CDR2 ANQGSEA. The CDR3 runs to 13 residues. V gave up 5 bases and J gave up 1 base, with 11 bases separating them. The CDR3: CSVLTTGNTEAFF. CDR3 bases: TGCAGCGTTTTAACCACAGGGAACACTGAAGCTTTCTTT.